The 18 T cell receptor beta chains reported below all come from one sample, sequenced in a study of T-cell memory formation after mild COVID-19 (dated by TCRdb to the early 2020s). The library came from 5' RACE. Reads for this sample came from an Illumina NovaSeq 6000. TCRdb reanalyzed the raw reads on its own, using fastp at Q25 for trimming and MiXCR for clone calling, and kept in-frame beta chains. Merged by CDR3 protein, the rows form single entries marked with the most common genes and DNA. The sample yields 560,000 or so distinct CDR3 sequences; around 16% were counted once. The ten most abundant clones make up just over 8% of the sample. The sequencing sample was made of PBMCs or a T cell subset sorted from them (not recorded which). These receptors were obtained from an adult woman who had mild COVID-19 (a few samples of this study predate the infection). The sample titles of this study are shuffled in the database, so cell type and time point are left out; the donor was told from shared clones.

Turning to this clonotype: Its ends do not fully match the called genes, so a read error is possible. This sequence joins TRBV7-3 and TRBJ1-1, with D perhaps TRBD1 (5 bases). This CDR3 comprises 14 residues. CDR1 SGHTA and CDR2 FQGTGA come from the germline V gene. The CDR3 DNA is TGTGCCAGCAGCTTAACTGCAGGGAACCCTGAAGCTTTCTTT. This sequence encodes CASSLTAGNPEAFF.

This chain links TRBV7-2 with TRBJ2-1, with TRBD1 matching 7 bases. V lost 5 bases to trimming and J lost 4 bases; unmatched junction nucleotides: 11. The germline CDR1 and CDR2 sequences are SGHTA and FQGNSA. The CDR3 runs to 16 residues. The CDR3 DNA sequence: TGTGCCAGCAGCCCGAGACAGGGCGAGATTTACAATGAGCAGTTCTTC. Amino acids: CASSPRQGEIYNEQFF.

This clonotype was counted a few times. The chain joins TRBV20-1 to TRBJ2-7, with TRBD1 matching 8 bases. V gave up 1 base and J gave up 4 bases; unmatched junction bases: 9. Germline-derived CDR1 and CDR2 are DFQATT and SNEGSKA (reference sequence). This CDR3 contains 15 residues. CDR3 in amino acids: CSARAPGTGGYEQYF. CDR3 sequence (DNA): TGCAGTGCTAGAGCCCCAGGGACAGGCGGGTACGAGCAGTACTTC.

This clonotype came up once. This chain links TRBV7-9 with TRBJ2-1, with TRBD2 as a possible D gene (6 bases). CDR3 length equals 12 residues. Germline V CDR1 and CDR2: SEHNR, FQNEAQ (reference sequence). V was pared by 6 bases and J by 10 bases, with 13 bases between. The DNA of the CDR3 is TGTGCCAGCAGGGAGGGAGGATCAGAGCAGTTCTTC. Its translation is CASREGGSEQFF.

The chain has TRBV6-2 or TRBV6-3 and TRBJ2-1; TRBD1 or TRBD2 may be the D gene (5 bases each). Trimming took off 7 bases at V and 10 bases at J, with 14 bases between the two ends. Germline values: CDR1 MNHEY, CDR2 SVGEGT. This CDR3 is 12 amino acids long. In nucleotides, the CDR3 is TGTGCCAGCAAGCGGCCCCAGGGAGAGCAGTTCTTC. Translated: CASKRPQGEQFF.

The CDR3 region has the DNA TGCAGTGCCCATCTCGGTGGAAACACCATATATTTT. Amino acids: CSAHLGGNTIYF. This rearrangement joins TRBV20-1 to TRBJ1-3; no reliable D call. Trimming pared 6 bases from V and 3 bases from J, leaving 9 bases between. The CDR3 has 12 amino acids. CDR1 DFQATT and CDR2 SNEGSKA come from the germline V gene (reference sequence).

This clonotype has a handful of counts. The genes are TRBV9 and TRBJ2-1, with D perhaps TRBD2 (6 bases). The V end lost 4 bases, the J end lost 4 bases, and 15 bases lay between the germline ends. Germline values: CDR1 SGDLS, CDR2 YYNGEE. This CDR3 contains 15 residues. The chain's CDR3 is CASSTQGTYYNEQFF. CDR3 sequence (DNA): TGTGCCAGCAGCACCCAAGGGACTTATTACAATGAGCAGTTCTTC.

This rearrangement joins TRBV10-3 to TRBJ1-2; TRBD1 is a possible D gene (6 bases). In germline, CDR1 is ENHRY, CDR2 SYGVKD. Trimming cost V 6 bases and J 3 bases, with 17 bases left between them. The CDR3 contains 15 residues. CDR3 nucleotides: TGTGCCATCAGCGGACGGGGGGCCGGGCACTATGGCTACACCTTC. Amino acid sequence: CAISGRGAGHYGYTF.

The chain combines TRBV12-3 or TRBV12-4 with TRBJ2-1; tentative D call: TRBD2 (5 bases). The V and J ends lost 0 bases and 11 bases respectively, with 8 bases between them. The CDR3 loop spans 12 amino acids. The CDR3 is CASSLARRKQFF. CDR3 bases: TGTGCCAGCAGTTTAGCCAGGAGGAAGCAGTTCTTC.

This chain links TRBV5-1 with TRBJ2-7, with 11 positions matching TRBD2. Germline V gene lookup returns CDR1 SGHRS and CDR2 YFSETQ. CDR3 size: 17 residues. The V and J ends lost 0 bases and 5 bases, in that order; junction bases with no gene match: 10. CDR3 protein: CASSLASVAGGPDEQYF. DNA for the CDR3: TGCGCCAGCAGCTTGGCCTCTGTAGCGGGAGGGCCAGACGAGCAGTACTTC.

In its sample, this clonotype was seen many times. The rearrangement joins TRBV28 to TRBJ2-7, with a weak D call TRBD1 (6 bases). V lost 6 bases and J 4 bases, leaving 13 bases between the germline ends. The germline V gene encodes CDR1 MDHEN and CDR2 SYDVKM. The CDR3 is 13 residues long. The CDR3 reads CASSETGRYEQYF. CDR3 bases: TGTGCCAGCAGCGAAACAGGGAGATACGAGCAGTACTTC.

This clonotype was counted only a few times. The chain uses TRBV24-1 and TRBJ2-1; tentative D call: TRBD2 (5 bases). CDR1 is KGHDR, CDR2 SFDVKD, per germline. Trimming removed 3 bases from V and 0 bases from J, with 17 bases in between. The CDR3 has 18 amino acids. CDR3 in DNA: TGTGCCACCAGTGATCCCGGGGTAGCCGAGAGCTCCTACAATGAGCAGTTCTTC. Encoded protein: CATSDPGVAESSYNEQFF.

This clonotype has just a few counts. The chain couples TRBV27 to TRBJ2-3; 10 bases line up with TRBD2. V shed 5 bases, J shed 5 bases, and the junction held 10 bases outside the gene matches. The germline CDR1 and CDR2 sequences are MNHEY and SMNVEV (reference sequence). The CDR3 runs to 16 residues. CDR3 region: CASSPYSGGRGDTQYF. The CDR3 region has the DNA TGTGCCAGCAGTCCGTATAGCGGGGGGAGGGGAGATACGCAGTATTTT.

This clonotype was seen a handful of times. The chain recombines TRBV29-1 with TRBJ2-7, with 8 bases lining up with TRBD2. The CDR3 consists of 13 residues. V lost 7 bases and J lost 6; bases outside the gene matches: 11. The germline V gene has CDR1 SQVTM and CDR2 ANQGSEA. As DNA, the CDR3 is TGCAGCGCCCGGGGGGGGTCAGTACCCGAGCAGTACTTC. Its protein product is CSARGGSVPEQYF.

The table lists this clonotype with a few counts. V is TRBV29-1 and J is TRBJ2-2; possibly TRBD2 for D (5 bases). Germline CDR1 SQVTM, CDR2 ANQGSEA. This CDR3 spans 12 amino acids. The V end was cut by 6 bases, the J end by 4 bases, with 9 bases between. CDR3 loop: CSVRETTGELFF. The CDR3 coding sequence is TGCAGCGTGAGGGAGACCACCGGGGAGCTGTTTTTT.

The chain joins TRBV7-2 to TRBJ2-7; 9 nucleotides line up with TRBD2. The CDR3 is made up of 14 amino acids. Germline trimming cut 6 bases from V and 2 bases from J; bases unmatched to any gene: 5. Germline V CDR1 and CDR2: SGHTA, FQGNSA. The CDR3 loop is CASSRLAVTYEQYF. CDR3 nucleotide sequence: TGTGCCAGCAGTAGACTAGCGGTGACCTACGAGCAGTACTTC.

This clonotype was observed a handful of times. CDR3 residues: CSVEGPGATYEQYF. CDR3 nucleotides: TGCAGCGTTGAAGGCCCGGGGGCGACCTACGAGCAGTACTTC. V gene TRBV29-1 combines with J gene TRBJ2-7, with D perhaps being TRBD1 or TRBD2 (6 bases each). Trimming cost V 1 base and J 2 bases, with 12 bases left between them. The CDR3 loop spans 14 amino acids. Germline V gene sequence: CDR1 SQVTM, CDR2 ANQGSEA.

In this sample, this clonotype turned up many times. This chain connects TRBV20-1 to TRBJ2-7; 9 bases are a match to TRBD1. V lost 6 bases, J lost 5 bases, and 14 bases stayed unmatched. The CDR3 sequence is 15 residues long. Germline CDR1 reads DFQATT; CDR2 reads SNEGSKA (reference sequence). In nucleotides, the CDR3 is TGCAGTGCGCCGGGACAGGGTAACATCGGGAACGAGCAGTACTTC. Translating gives CSAPGQGNIGNEQYF.